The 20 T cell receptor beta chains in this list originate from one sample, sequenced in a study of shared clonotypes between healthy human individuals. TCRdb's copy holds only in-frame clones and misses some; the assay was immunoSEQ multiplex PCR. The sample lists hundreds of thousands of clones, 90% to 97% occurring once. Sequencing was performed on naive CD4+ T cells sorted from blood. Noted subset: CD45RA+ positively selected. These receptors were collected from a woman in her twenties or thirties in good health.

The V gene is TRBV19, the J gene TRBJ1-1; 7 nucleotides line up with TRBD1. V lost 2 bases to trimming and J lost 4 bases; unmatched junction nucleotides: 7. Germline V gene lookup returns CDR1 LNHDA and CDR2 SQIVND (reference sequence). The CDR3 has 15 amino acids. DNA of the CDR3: TGTGCCAGTAGTATATCGACAGGGAGGGGCACTGAAGCTTTCTTT. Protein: CASSISTGRGTEAFF.

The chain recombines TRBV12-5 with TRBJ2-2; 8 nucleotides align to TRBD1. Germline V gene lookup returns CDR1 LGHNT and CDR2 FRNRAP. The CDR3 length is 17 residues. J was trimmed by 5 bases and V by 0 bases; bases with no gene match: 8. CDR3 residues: CASGLVLGRGRTGELFF. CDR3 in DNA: TGTGCTAGTGGTTTGGTACTCGGCAGGGGGCGGACCGGGGAGCTGTTTTTT.

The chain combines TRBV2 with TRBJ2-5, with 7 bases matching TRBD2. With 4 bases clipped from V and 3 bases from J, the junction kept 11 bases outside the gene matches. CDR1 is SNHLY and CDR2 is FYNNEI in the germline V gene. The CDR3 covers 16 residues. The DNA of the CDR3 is TGTGCCAGCAGTGCCGGCCTAGCGGAGACGAAAGAGACCCAGTACTTC. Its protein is CASSAGLAETKETQYF. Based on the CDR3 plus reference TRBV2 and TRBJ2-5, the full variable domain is EPEVTQTPSHQVTQMGQEVILRCVPISNHLYFYWYRQILGQKVEFLVSFYNNEISEKSEIFDDQFSVERPDGSNFTLKIRSTKLEDSAMYFCASSAGLAETKETQYFGPGTRLLVL.

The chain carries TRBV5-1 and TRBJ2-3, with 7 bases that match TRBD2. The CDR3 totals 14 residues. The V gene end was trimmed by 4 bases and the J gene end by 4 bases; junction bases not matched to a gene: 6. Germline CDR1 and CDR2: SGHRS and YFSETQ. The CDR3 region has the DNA TGCGCCAGCAGCCCCGATAGCGGGTCAGATACGCAGTATTTT. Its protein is CASSPDSGSDTQYF.

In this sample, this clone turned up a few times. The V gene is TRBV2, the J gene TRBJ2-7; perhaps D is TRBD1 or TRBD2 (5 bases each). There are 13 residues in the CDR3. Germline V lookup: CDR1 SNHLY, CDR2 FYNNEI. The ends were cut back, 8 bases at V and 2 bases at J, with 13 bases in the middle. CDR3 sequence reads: CASGAEGPYEQYF. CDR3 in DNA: TGTGCCAGCGGGGCAGAGGGGCCCTACGAGCAGTACTTC.

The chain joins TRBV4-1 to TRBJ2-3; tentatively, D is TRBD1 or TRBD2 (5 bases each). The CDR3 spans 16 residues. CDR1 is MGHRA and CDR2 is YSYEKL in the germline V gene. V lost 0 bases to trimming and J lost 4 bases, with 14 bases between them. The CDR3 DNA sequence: TGCGCCAGCAGCCAAGATGGGACGGGAACGGCAGATACGCAGTATTTT. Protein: CASSQDGTGTADTQYF.

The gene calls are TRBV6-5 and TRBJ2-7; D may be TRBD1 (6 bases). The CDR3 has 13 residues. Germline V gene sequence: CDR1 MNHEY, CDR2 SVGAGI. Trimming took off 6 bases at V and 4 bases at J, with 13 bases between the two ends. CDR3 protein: CASSVGTNYEQYF. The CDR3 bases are TGTGCCAGCAGCGTGGGGACAAATTACGAGCAGTACTTC.

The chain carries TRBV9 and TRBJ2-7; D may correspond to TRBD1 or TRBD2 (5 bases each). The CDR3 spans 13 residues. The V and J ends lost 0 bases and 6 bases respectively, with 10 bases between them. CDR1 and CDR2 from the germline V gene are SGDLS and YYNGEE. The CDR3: CASSVVSGTEQYF. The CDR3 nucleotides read TGTGCCAGCAGCGTAGTGTCAGGGACCGAGCAGTACTTC. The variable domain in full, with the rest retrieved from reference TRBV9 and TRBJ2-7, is DSGVTQTPKHLITATGQRVTLRCSPRSGDLSVYWYQQSLDQGLQFLIQYYNGEERAKGNILERFSAQQFPDLHSELNLSSLELGDSALYFCASSVVSGTEQYFGPGTRLTVT.

The DNA for the CDR3 is TGTGCCAGCAGTGATACGATCCCACCTAATGAAAAACTGTTTTTT. It codes for CASSDTIPPNEKLFF. This chain joins TRBV2 and TRBJ1-4; no definite D call. The CDR3 is made up of 15 amino acids. The ends were cut back, 3 bases at V and 3 bases at J, with 11 bases in the middle. The germline CDR1 and CDR2 sequences are SNHLY and FYNNEI.

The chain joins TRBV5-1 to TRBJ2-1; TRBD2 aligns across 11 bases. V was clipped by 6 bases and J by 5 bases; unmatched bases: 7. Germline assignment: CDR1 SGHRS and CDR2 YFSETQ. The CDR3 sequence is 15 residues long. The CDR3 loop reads CASTPTSGNNNEQFF. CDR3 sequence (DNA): TGCGCCAGCACCCCGACTAGCGGGAACAACAATGAGCAGTTCTTC.

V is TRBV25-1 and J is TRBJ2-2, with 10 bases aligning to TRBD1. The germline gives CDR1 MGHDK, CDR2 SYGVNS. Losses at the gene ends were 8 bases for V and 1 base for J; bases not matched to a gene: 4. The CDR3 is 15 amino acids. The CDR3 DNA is TGTGCCAGCGGACGGACAGGGGGGAACACCGGGGAGCTGTTTTTT. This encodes CASGRTGGNTGELFF.

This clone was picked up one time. CDR3 protein: CASSLVEAAGANVLTF. CDR3 in DNA: TGTGCCAGCAGCTTAGTAGAGGCCGCCGGGGCCAACGTCCTGACTTTC. V and J are TRBV7-8 and TRBJ2-6; no reliable D call. V was trimmed by 1 base and J by 4 bases, leaving 11 bases between them. Germline loops: CDR1 SGHVS, CDR2 FQNEAQ. The length of the CDR3 is 16 residues.

Written as DNA, the CDR3 is TGTGCCAGCAGCTCAGGAGGCAAGAACACTGAAGCTTTCTTT. This translates into CASSSGGKNTEAFF. This chain connects TRBV7-2 to TRBJ1-1, with D uncertain. The V end was cut by 4 bases, the J end by 1 base, with 10 bases between. Germline V gene sequence: CDR1 SGHTA, CDR2 FQGNSA. The CDR3 is 14 amino acids.

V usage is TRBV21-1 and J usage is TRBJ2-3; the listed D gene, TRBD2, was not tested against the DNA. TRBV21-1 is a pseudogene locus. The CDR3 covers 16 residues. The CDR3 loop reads CASSDATSGMGDTQYF. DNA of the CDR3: TGTGCCAGCAGTGACGCGACTAGCGGGATGGGAGATACGCAGTATTTT.

CDR3 sequence reads: CASSPPRSQGNIQYF. The CDR3 bases are TGTGCCAGCTCACCACCAAGATCCCAGGGGAACATTCAGTACTTC. The chain employs TRBV18 and TRBJ2-4, with D tentatively TRBD1 (6 bases). The CDR3 extends over 15 amino acids. The V end was cut by 0 bases, the J end by 7 bases, with 13 bases between. Germline loops: CDR1 KGHSH, CDR2 LQKENI.

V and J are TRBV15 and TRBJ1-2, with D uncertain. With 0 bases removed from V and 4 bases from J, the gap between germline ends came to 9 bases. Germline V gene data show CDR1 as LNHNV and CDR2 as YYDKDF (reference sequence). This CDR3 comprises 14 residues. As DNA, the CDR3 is TGTGCCACCAGCAGAGATCCCAGCAGCTATGGCTACACCTTC. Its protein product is CATSRDPSSYGYTF.

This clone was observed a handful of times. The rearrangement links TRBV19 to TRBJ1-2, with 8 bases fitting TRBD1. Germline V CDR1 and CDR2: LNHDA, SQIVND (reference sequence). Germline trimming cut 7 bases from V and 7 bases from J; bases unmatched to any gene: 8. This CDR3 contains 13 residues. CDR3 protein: CASIRRGQGGYTF. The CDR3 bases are TGTGCCAGTATCCGCAGGGGGCAGGGTGGCTACACCTTC.

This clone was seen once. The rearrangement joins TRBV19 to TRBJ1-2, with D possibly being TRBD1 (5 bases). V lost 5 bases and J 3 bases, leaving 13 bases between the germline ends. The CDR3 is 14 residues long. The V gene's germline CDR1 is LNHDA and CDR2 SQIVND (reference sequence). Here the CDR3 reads CASSPAGTYYGYTF. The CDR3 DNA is TGTGCCAGTAGTCCGGCCGGGACCTACTATGGCTACACCTTC.

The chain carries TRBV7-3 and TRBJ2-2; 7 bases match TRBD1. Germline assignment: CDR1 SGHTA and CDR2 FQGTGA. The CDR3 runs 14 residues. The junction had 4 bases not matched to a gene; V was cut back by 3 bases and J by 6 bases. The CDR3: CASSLGQQAGELFF. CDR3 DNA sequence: TGTGCCAGCAGCTTGGGACAGCAGGCCGGGGAGCTGTTTTTT.

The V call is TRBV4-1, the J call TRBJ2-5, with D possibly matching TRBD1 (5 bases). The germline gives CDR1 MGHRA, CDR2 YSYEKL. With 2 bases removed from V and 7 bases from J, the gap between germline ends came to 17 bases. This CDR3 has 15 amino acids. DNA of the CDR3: TGCGCCAGCAGCCAACCCCGACAGTCCCTTACGACCCAGTACTTC. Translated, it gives CASSQPRQSLTTQYF.